The source of this T cell receptor (beta chain) is a study of blood T cell repertoires in COVID-19. Study-level information: The United States, Italy and Spain provided the acute and convalescent COVID-19 samples. In each case, the material was cDNA or gDNA derived from T cells, B-cell-depleted T cells, or PBMCs.

Here immunoSEQ multiplex PCR was the method, and the copy in TCRdb shows in-frame clones only, minus some. The repertoire has a few hundred thousand clones, around 86% of them found once; the top ten carry 7.2%. Individuals aged about 18 to 89 years were recruited from roughly 22 US areas. Participants' reported clinical history set cohort assignment. V was pared by 6 bases and J by 5 bases, with 11 bases between. Germline-derived CDR1 and CDR2 are MGHDK and SYGVNS. The CDR3 is 12 residues long. The chain links TRBV25-1 to TRBJ2-7; a possible D gene is TRBD2 (5 bases). This receptor was taken from a young man in a cohort exposed to, infected with or recovered from COVID-19 (not recorded which). The sequenced sample was PBMCs or T cells enriched from blood (not recorded which). This chain's CDR3 is CASRTGKHEQYF. CDR3 DNA: TGTGCCAGCAGGACCGGGAAGCACGAGCAGTACTTC.